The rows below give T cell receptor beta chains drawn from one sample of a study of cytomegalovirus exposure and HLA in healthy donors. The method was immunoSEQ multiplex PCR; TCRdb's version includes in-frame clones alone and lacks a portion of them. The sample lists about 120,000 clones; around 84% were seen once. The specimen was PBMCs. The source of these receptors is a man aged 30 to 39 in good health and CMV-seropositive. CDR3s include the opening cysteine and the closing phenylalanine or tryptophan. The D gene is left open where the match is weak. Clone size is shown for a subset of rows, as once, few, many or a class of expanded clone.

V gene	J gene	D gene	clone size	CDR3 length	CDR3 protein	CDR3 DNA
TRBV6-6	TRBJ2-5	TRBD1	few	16	CASGRLRTGGQETQYF	TGTGCCAGCGGCCGTCTTAGGACAGGGGGCCAAGAGACCCAGTACTTC
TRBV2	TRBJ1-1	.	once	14	CASSDGSGMTEAFF	TGTGCCAGCAGTGATGGGTCAGGGATGACTGAAGCTTTCTTT
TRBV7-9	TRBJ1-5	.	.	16	CASSSTRGPSNQPQHF	TGTGCCAGCAGCTCAACCAGGGGTCCTAGCAATCAGCCCCAGCATTTT
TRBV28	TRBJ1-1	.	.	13	CASSPRQPRGAFF	TGTGCCAGCAGTCCGCGACAGCCCCGGGGGGCTTTCTTT
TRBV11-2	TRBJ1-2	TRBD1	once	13	CASSSSTGGGYTF	TGTGCCAGCAGCAGTTCGACAGGGGGTGGCTACACTTTC
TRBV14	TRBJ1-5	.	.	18	CASSQDTGTDVSNQPQHF	TGTGCCAGCAGCCAAGATACGGGAACGGACGTTAGCAATCAGCCCCAGCATTTT
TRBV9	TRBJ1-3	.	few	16	CASSVETGALGNTIYF	TGTGCCAGCAGCGTGGAGACAGGAGCCCTTGGAAACACCATATATTTT
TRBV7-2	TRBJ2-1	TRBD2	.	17	CASSQRTSGSSYNEQFF	TGTGCCAGCAGCCAAAGGACTAGCGGAAGCTCCTACAATGAGCAGTTCTTC
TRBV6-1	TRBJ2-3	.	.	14	CASSIDTVTDTQYF	TGTGCCAGCTCCATTGACACTGTCACAGATACGCAGTATTTT
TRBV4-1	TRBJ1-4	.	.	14	CASSQHRDIEKLFF	TGCGCCAGCAGCCAACACCGGGACATAGAGAAACTGTTTTTT
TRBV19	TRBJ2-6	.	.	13	CASRSFGANVLTF	TGTGCCAGCCGTTCGTTTGGGGCCAACGTCCTGACTTTC
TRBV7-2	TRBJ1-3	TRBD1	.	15	CASSNRGSSGNTIYF	TGTGCCAGCAGCAACAGGGGATCCTCTGGAAACACCATATATTTT
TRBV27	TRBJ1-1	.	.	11	CAAFRGTEAFF	TGCGCGGCCTTCAGGGGAACTGAAGCTTTCTTT
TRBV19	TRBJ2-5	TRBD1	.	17	CASSIRGLPGYQETQYF	TGTGCCAGTAGTATAAGGGGGCTTCCCGGGTACCAAGAGACCCAGTACTTC
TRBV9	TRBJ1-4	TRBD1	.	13	CASGLGQREKLFF	TGTGCCAGCGGATTGGGACAGCGTGAAAAACTGTTTTTT
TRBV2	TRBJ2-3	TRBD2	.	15	CASRKRTSGVDTQYF	TGTGCCAGCAGGAAGCGGACTAGCGGGGTAGATACGCAGTATTTT
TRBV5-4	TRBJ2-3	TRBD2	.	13	CASSWGGADTQYF	TGTGCCAGCAGCTGGGGAGGGGCAGATACGCAGTATTTT
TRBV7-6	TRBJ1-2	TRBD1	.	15	CASSSNTGGAYGYTF	TGTGCCAGCAGCTCTAATACAGGGGGCGCCTATGGCTACACCTTC
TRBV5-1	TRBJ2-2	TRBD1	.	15	CASSLWTGDTGELFF	TGCGCCAGCAGCTTGTGGACAGGGGACACCGGGGAGCTGTTTTTT
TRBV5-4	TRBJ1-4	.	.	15	CASGSQGGVDEKLFF	TGTGCCAGCGGCTCCCAGGGAGGGGTCGATGAAAAACTGTTTTTT
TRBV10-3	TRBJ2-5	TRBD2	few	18	CAISESVGEGPYQETQYF	TGTGCCATCAGTGAGTCTGTGGGGGAGGGACCGTACCAAGAGACCCAGTACTTC
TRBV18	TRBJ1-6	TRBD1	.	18	CASSPAGDRRLYNSPLHF	TGTGCCAGCTCACCGGCCGGGGACAGGAGACTCTATAATTCACCCCTCCACTTT
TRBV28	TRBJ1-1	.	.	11	CASTPGREAFF	TGTGCCAGCACTCCAGGAAGAGAAGCTTTCTTT